Below, one T cell receptor (beta chain) is given with its context. Its antigen is not identified. This sample stems from a study of cytomegalovirus exposure and HLA in healthy donors. Study outcomes and limitations: In all likelihood, a cluster of highly shared sequence variants was a sequencing artifact. There were several of the most significant clusters that appeared linked to common viral pathogens in a later analysis. While the bulk of TCR sequences proved rare, some public TCRs turned up in many donors.

This PCR relied on a set of 60 Vbeta primers and 13 Jbeta primers. Method: immunoSEQ multiplex PCR; TCRdb's copy keeps in-frame clones and lacks some. This table holds 150,000 to 200,000 clones, roughly 77% found once. The TCR comes from a young woman in good health and CMV-seronegative. Sequenced material: PBMCs.

The CDR3 region has the DNA TGTGCCAGCAGCGTAAGCGGGGCTAGCACAGATACGCAGTATTTT. This sequence encodes CASSVSGASTDTQYF. The gene calls are TRBV9 and TRBJ2-3; 7 bases are shared with TRBD2. With V trimmed by 1 base and J by 0 bases, 2 bases remained unmatched. Germline lookup yields CDR1 SGDLS and CDR2 YYNGEE. This CDR3 contains 15 residues.